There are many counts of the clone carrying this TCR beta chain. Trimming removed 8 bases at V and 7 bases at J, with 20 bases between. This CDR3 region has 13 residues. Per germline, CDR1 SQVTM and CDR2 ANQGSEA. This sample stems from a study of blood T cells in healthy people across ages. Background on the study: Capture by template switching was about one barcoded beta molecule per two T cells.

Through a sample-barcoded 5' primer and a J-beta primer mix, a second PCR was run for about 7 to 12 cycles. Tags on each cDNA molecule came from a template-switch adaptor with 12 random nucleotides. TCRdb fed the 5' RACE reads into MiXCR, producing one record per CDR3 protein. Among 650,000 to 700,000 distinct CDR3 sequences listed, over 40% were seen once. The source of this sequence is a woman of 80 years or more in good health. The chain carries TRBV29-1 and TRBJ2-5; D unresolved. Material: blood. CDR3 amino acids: CSQTQAPTGTQYF. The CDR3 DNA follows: TGCAGCCAAACCCAAGCTCCCACGGGGACCCAGTACTTC.